This T cell receptor (beta chain) was sequenced for a study of blood T cell repertoires in COVID-19. To note about this clone: An end of the junction does not agree with germline; a read error may underlie this.

Measured with immunoSEQ multiplex PCR; TCRdb has only the in-frame clones, and not every one. The sample lists a few hundred thousand clones; roughly nine tenths were seen once. The CDR3 consists of 12 residues. CDR1 MDHEN and CDR2 SYDVKM come from the germline V gene. Participant-given clinical history determined each cohort assignment. The receptor was derived from a middle-aged woman who had been exposed to COVID-19. The V gene is TRBV28, the J gene TRBJ2-7; no firm D call. The sequenced material came from PBMCs or T cells enriched from blood (not recorded which). The chain's CDR3 is CASRTTSSEQYF. Here the CDR3 DNA reads TGTGCCAGCAGAACTACCTCCTCCGAGCAGTACTTC.